The sequence of this TCR beta chain was determined in a study of blood T cell repertoires in COVID-19. Profiling relied on immunoSEQ multiplex PCR, and the TCRdb table lists in-frame clones only, not all of them. The sample yields fewer than 40,000 clones, approximately 92% seen once. The CDR3 runs to 15 residues. Germline V lookup: CDR1 SGHNT, CDR2 YENEEA. Trimming left V 3 bases short and J 2 bases short, with 13 bases between. The clonotype originates from a man older than 75 with acute or convalescent COVID-19. The chain uses TRBV11-3 and TRBJ1-2; no clear D gene. Sequenced sample: peripheral blood. As DNA, the CDR3 is TGTGCCAGCAGCTTCGGTCTACAGCCGAACTATGGCTACACCTTC. Translated: CASSFGLQPNYGYTF.